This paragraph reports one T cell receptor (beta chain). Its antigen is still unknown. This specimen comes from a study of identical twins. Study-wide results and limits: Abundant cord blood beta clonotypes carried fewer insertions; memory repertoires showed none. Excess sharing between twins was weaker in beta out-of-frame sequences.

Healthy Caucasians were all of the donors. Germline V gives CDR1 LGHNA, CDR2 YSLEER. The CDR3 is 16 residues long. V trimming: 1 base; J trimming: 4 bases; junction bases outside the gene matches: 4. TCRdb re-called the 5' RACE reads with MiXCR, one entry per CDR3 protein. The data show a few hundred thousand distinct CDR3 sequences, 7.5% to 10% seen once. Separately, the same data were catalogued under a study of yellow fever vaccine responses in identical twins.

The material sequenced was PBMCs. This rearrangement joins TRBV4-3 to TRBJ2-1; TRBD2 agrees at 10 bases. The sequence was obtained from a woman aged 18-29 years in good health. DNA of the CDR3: TGCGCCAGCAGCCAAGCCCCAGCGGGAGGGTACAATGAGCAGTTCTTC. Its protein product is CASSQAPAGGYNEQFF.